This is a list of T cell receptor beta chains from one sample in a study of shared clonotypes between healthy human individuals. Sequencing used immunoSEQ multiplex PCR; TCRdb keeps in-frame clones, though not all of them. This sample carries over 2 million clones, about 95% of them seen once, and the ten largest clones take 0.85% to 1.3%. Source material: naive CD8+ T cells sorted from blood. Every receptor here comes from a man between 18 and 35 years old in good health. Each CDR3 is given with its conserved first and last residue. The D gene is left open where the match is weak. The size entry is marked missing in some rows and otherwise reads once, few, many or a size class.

cdr3_nt: TGTGCCATCAGTGTCGGTGACGAGCAGTACTTC
cdr3_aa: CAISVGDEQYF
d_call: NA
v_call: TRBV10-3
j_call: TRBJ2-7
clone_size: NA

cdr3_nt: TGTGCCAGCAGCTTGGTTCAGGGGGCCTTCTACAATGAGCAGTTCTTC
cdr3_aa: CASSLVQGAFYNEQFF
d_call: TRBD1
v_call: TRBV5-6
j_call: TRBJ2-1
clone_size: NA

cdr3_nt: TGCAGCGTCCCCTGTTTGCAGCGGGAGGTTTTCGAGCAGTACTTC
cdr3_aa: CSVPCLQREVFEQYF
d_call: TRBD2
v_call: TRBV29-1
j_call: TRBJ2-7
clone_size: NA

cdr3_nt: TGTGCCAGCGCCGGGGATTTCCAAGAGACCCAGTACTTC
cdr3_aa: CASAGDFQETQYF
d_call: NA
v_call: TRBV2
j_call: TRBJ2-5
clone_size: NA

cdr3_nt: TGTGCCAGTAGTCGGGACATTCTAAATCAGCCCCAGCATTTT
cdr3_aa: CASSRDILNQPQHF
d_call: NA
v_call: TRBV19
j_call: TRBJ1-5
clone_size: NA

cdr3_nt: TGTGCCAGCAGCATCGACGCCGTGGAGACCCAGTACTTC
cdr3_aa: CASSIDAVETQYF
d_call: NA
v_call: TRBV11-2
j_call: TRBJ2-5
clone_size: NA

cdr3_nt: TGCGCCAGCAGCCCCTACGGGCCCGGGGAGCTGTTTTTT
cdr3_aa: CASSPYGPGELFF
d_call: NA
v_call: TRBV4-1
j_call: TRBJ2-2
clone_size: NA

cdr3_nt: TGTGCCAGCAGTAGACAGGGGGCGGCTGGCTACACCTTC
cdr3_aa: CASSRQGAAGYTF
d_call: TRBD1
v_call: TRBV6-1
j_call: TRBJ1-2
clone_size: NA

cdr3_nt: TGTGCCAGCAGCCTTCGAACTACCGGGGAGCTGTTTTTT
cdr3_aa: CASSLRTTGELFF
d_call: NA
v_call: TRBV11-2
j_call: TRBJ2-2
clone_size: once

cdr3_nt: TGTGCCAGTAGACCACCACTAGTTAGAGAGCGGGAGTTTTCCGGGGAGCTGTTTTTT
cdr3_aa: CASRPPLVREREFSGELFF
d_call: TRBD2
v_call: TRBV19
j_call: TRBJ2-2
clone_size: NA

cdr3_nt: TGCGCCAGCAGCCAAACCTCTTACGGGGAGCAGTACTTC
cdr3_aa: CASSQTSYGEQYF
d_call: NA
v_call: TRBV4-1
j_call: TRBJ2-7
clone_size: NA

cdr3_nt: TGTGCCAGCAGCGCCCGGGACAGTTACAATGAGCAGTTCTTC
cdr3_aa: CASSARDSYNEQFF
d_call: TRBD1
v_call: TRBV7-6
j_call: TRBJ2-1
clone_size: NA

cdr3_nt: TGTGCCAGCAGCAGTGGGGGGGTTGAAGCTTTCTTT
cdr3_aa: CASSSGGVEAFF
d_call: NA
v_call: TRBV11-2
j_call: TRBJ1-1
clone_size: once

cdr3_nt: TGTGCCAGTATCGACAGTGAGAACTATGGCTACACCTTC
cdr3_aa: CASIDSENYGYTF
d_call: NA
v_call: TRBV19
j_call: TRBJ1-2
clone_size: once

cdr3_nt: TGTGCCAGCAGTGAAGTCGGGTCTGAAGCTTTCTTT
cdr3_aa: CASSEVGSEAFF
d_call: NA
v_call: TRBV2
j_call: TRBJ1-1
clone_size: NA

cdr3_nt: TGTGCCAGCAGTTATACCGGGACGCTGGGGTACAATGAGCAGTTCTTC
cdr3_aa: CASSYTGTLGYNEQFF
d_call: NA
v_call: TRBV6-5
j_call: TRBJ2-1
clone_size: NA

cdr3_nt: TGTGCCAGCAGCCTCTCCCACGAGGGGGGTTCACCCCTCCACTTT
cdr3_aa: CASSLSHEGGSPLHF
d_call: NA
v_call: TRBV7-9
j_call: TRBJ1-6
clone_size: NA

cdr3_nt: TGTGCCAGCAGGTCAGGGGGCGAGCAGTACTTC
cdr3_aa: CASRSGGEQYF
d_call: TRBD1
v_call: TRBV7-9
j_call: TRBJ2-7
clone_size: NA

cdr3_nt: TGTGCCAGCAGCCCCTCCCCGACCGAAGAGCAGTTCTTC
cdr3_aa: CASSPSPTEEQFF
d_call: NA
v_call: TRBV7-9
j_call: TRBJ2-1
clone_size: NA

cdr3_nt: TGTGCCAGTAGTCCAGGGACTAGCGGGAGCTACGAGCAGTACTTC
cdr3_aa: CASSPGTSGSYEQYF
d_call: TRBD2
v_call: TRBV19
j_call: TRBJ2-7
clone_size: NA

cdr3_nt: TGTGCCAGCAGCAGAAACAGAAGCTCCTATAATTCACCCCTCCACTTT
cdr3_aa: CASSRNRSSYNSPLHF
d_call: NA
v_call: TRBV21-1
j_call: TRBJ1-6
clone_size: NA

cdr3_nt: TGTGCCAGCAGCATAGCGGGCCCAGGCGATACGCAGTATTTT
cdr3_aa: CASSIAGPGDTQYF
d_call: TRBD2
v_call: TRBV27
j_call: TRBJ2-3
clone_size: NA

cdr3_nt: TGTGCCGGGGGTAACACGCAGTATTTT
cdr3_aa: CAGGNTQYF
d_call: NA
v_call: TRBV7-9
j_call: TRBJ2-3
clone_size: NA

cdr3_nt: TGTGCCAGCAGCCGCAGGGGGGACTTTTCCTACGAGCAGTACTTC
cdr3_aa: CASSRRGDFSYEQYF
d_call: NA
v_call: TRBV7-4
j_call: TRBJ2-7
clone_size: NA

cdr3_nt: TGTGCCAGCAGAGTTTGGGGACAGGGACAATACCAAGAGACCCAGTACTTC
cdr3_aa: CASRVWGQGQYQETQYF
d_call: TRBD1
v_call: TRBV27
j_call: TRBJ2-5
clone_size: NA

cdr3_nt: TGTGCCAGCAGTTGGTCCGGCCTAGCGGGAGATGAGACCCAGTACTTC
cdr3_aa: CASSWSGLAGDETQYF
d_call: TRBD2
v_call: TRBV6-5
j_call: TRBJ2-5
clone_size: NA

cdr3_nt: TGCAGCCATCCGGGAGATGATTACAATGAGCAGTTCTTC
cdr3_aa: CSHPGDDYNEQFF
d_call: NA
v_call: TRBV29-1
j_call: TRBJ2-1
clone_size: NA

cdr3_nt: TGTGCCAGCAGCCCGGCGGAGGGGATCTCTGGGGCCAACGTCCTGACTTTC
cdr3_aa: CASSPAEGISGANVLTF
d_call: NA
v_call: TRBV7-9
j_call: TRBJ2-6
clone_size: NA

cdr3_nt: TGTGCCAGCAGTCTGCGACAGGGTCTCTCCTATAATTCACCCCTCCACTTT
cdr3_aa: CASSLRQGLSYNSPLHF
d_call: TRBD1
v_call: TRBV27
j_call: TRBJ1-6
clone_size: NA

cdr3_nt: TGTGCCAGCAGTCACCGGGACACAAGAGAGACCCAGTACTTC
cdr3_aa: CASSHRDTRETQYF
d_call: NA
v_call: TRBV27
j_call: TRBJ2-5
clone_size: NA

cdr3_nt: TGTGCCAGCAGCCACCAGGGGGGCTACGAGCAGTACTTC
cdr3_aa: CASSHQGGYEQYF
d_call: NA
v_call: TRBV27
j_call: TRBJ2-7
clone_size: NA

cdr3_nt: TGTGCCAGCAGCCCTAATACAGGGGGCGAGCAGTACTTC
cdr3_aa: CASSPNTGGEQYF
d_call: TRBD1
v_call: TRBV9
j_call: TRBJ2-7
clone_size: NA

cdr3_nt: TGTGCCAGCAGTGAATGGGACCTCGGTAAGCCCCAGCATTTT
cdr3_aa: CASSEWDLGKPQHF
d_call: NA
v_call: TRBV6-1
j_call: TRBJ1-5
clone_size: NA

cdr3_nt: TGTGCCAGCAGCAGGCTCCCGCCAGGTCACGAGCAGTACTTC
cdr3_aa: CASSRLPPGHEQYF
d_call: NA
v_call: TRBV21-1
j_call: TRBJ2-7
clone_size: NA

cdr3_nt: TGCGCCAGCAGTGACGGGTACGAGCAGTACTTC
cdr3_aa: CASSDGYEQYF
d_call: NA
v_call: TRBV10-2
j_call: TRBJ2-7
clone_size: few

cdr3_nt: TGTGCCAGTACCCCCCTGGGGGGGATTAACTATGGCTACACCTTC
cdr3_aa: CASTPLGGINYGYTF
d_call: NA
v_call: TRBV19
j_call: TRBJ1-2
clone_size: NA

cdr3_nt: TGTGCCTGGACAGACAGGGAAGACACTGAAGCTTTCTTT
cdr3_aa: CAWTDREDTEAFF
d_call: TRBD1
v_call: TRBV30
j_call: TRBJ1-1
clone_size: NA

cdr3_nt: TGCGCCAGTAGTGAGTCGTCGAGAGGGGGAGAGACCCAGTACTTC
cdr3_aa: CASSESSRGGETQYF
d_call: NA
v_call: TRBV10-2
j_call: TRBJ2-5
clone_size: NA

cdr3_nt: TGTGCCAGCAGTTTCCAGGTGATAGGCTACGAGCAGTACTTC
cdr3_aa: CASSFQVIGYEQYF
d_call: NA
v_call: TRBV27
j_call: TRBJ2-7
clone_size: NA

cdr3_nt: TGTGCCAGCAGCTTGGCGTGGACTAGCGGGGGGAATGAGCAGTTCTTC
cdr3_aa: CASSLAWTSGGNEQFF
d_call: TRBD2
v_call: TRBV7-9
j_call: TRBJ2-1
clone_size: NA

cdr3_nt: TGTGCCAGCAGCCCGGGCCTAGGGATAAGCTCCTACAATGAGCAGTTCTTC
cdr3_aa: CASSPGLGISSYNEQFF
d_call: NA
v_call: TRBV7-9
j_call: TRBJ2-1
clone_size: NA

cdr3_nt: TGTGCCAGTAGTATTCCAAAGGACGGGACCTACGAGCAGTACTTC
cdr3_aa: CASSIPKDGTYEQYF
d_call: NA
v_call: TRBV19
j_call: TRBJ2-7
clone_size: NA

cdr3_nt: TGCAGCGTTGAAGGCTTGGACGCGAACTATGGCTACACCTTC
cdr3_aa: CSVEGLDANYGYTF
d_call: NA
v_call: TRBV29-1
j_call: TRBJ1-2
clone_size: NA